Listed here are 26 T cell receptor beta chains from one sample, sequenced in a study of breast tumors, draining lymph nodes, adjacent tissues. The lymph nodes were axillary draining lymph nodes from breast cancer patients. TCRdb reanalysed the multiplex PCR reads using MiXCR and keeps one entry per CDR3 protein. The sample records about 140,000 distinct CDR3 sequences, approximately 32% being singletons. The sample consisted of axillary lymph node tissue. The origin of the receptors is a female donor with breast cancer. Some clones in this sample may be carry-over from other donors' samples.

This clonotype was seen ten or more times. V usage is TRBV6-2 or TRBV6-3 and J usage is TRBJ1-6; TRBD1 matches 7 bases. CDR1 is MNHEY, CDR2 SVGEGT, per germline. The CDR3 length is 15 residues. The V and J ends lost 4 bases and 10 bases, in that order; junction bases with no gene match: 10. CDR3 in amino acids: CASSFRQGELSPLHF. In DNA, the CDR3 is TGTGCCAGCAGTTTCCGACAGGGTGAATTGTCACCCCTCCACTTT.

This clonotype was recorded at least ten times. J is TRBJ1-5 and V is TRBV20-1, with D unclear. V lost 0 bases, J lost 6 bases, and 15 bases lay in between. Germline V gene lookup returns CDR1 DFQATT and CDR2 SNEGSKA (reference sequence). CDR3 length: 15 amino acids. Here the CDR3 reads CSARDREMLGQPQHF. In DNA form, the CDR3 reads TGCAGTGCTAGAGATCGCGAGATGTTAGGTCAGCCCCAGCATTTT.

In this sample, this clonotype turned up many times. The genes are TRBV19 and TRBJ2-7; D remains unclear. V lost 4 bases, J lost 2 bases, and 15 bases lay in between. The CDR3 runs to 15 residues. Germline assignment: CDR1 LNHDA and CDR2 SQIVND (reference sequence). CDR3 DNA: TGTGCCAGTAGTAGTGTCGGAGTGGGGACCTACGAGCAGTACTTC. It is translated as CASSSVGVGTYEQYF.

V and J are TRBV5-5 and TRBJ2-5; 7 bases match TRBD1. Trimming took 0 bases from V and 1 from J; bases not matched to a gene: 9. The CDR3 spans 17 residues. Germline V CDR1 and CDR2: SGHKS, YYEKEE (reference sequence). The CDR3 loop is CASSLAWTRGSQETQYF. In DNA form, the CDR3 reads TGTGCCAGCAGCTTGGCTTGGACCAGGGGGAGCCAAGAGACCCAGTACTTC.

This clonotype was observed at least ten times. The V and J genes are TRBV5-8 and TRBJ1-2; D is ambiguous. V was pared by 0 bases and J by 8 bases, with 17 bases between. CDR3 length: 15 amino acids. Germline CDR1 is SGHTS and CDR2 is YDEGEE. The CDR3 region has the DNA TGTGCCAGCAGCTTGGTAGAGAGACCGCTATACGGCTACACCTTC. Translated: CASSLVERPLYGYTF.

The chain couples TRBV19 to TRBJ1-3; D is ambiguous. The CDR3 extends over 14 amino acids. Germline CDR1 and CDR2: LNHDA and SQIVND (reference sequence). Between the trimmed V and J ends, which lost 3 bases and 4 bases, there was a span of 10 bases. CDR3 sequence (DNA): TGTGCCAGTAGTATTCGGTTTACAGGAAACACCATATATTTT. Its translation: CASSIRFTGNTIYF.

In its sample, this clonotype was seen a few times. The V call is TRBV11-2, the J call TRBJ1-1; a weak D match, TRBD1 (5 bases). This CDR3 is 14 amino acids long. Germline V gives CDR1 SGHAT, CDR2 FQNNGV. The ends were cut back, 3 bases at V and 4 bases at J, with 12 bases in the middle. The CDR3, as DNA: TGTGCCAGCAGCTTCCTTAGGGGCGGCACTGAAGCTTTCTTT. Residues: CASSFLRGGTEAFF.

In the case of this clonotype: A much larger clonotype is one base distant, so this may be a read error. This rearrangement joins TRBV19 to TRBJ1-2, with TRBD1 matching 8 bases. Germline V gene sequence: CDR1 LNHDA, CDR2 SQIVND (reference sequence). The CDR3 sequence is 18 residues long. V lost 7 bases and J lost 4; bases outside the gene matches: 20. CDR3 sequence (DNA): TGTGCCAGTAAACAGGTCAACCGCTCCGACAGGGGTTTCTATGGCTACACCTTC. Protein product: CASKQVNRSDRGFYGYTF.

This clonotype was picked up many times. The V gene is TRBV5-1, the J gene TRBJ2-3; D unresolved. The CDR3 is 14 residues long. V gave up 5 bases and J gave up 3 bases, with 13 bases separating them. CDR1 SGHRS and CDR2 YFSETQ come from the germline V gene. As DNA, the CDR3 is TGCGCCAGCAGTTCGGATAGAAGAACAGATACGCAGTATTTT. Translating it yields CASSSDRRTDTQYF.

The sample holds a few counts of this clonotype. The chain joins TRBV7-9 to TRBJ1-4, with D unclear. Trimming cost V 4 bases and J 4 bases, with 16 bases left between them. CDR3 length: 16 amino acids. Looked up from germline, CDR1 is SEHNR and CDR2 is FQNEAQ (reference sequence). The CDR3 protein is CASSSTRTGFNEKLFF. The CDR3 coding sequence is TGTGCCAGCAGCTCAACTCGGACGGGGTTTAATGAAAAACTGTTTTTT.

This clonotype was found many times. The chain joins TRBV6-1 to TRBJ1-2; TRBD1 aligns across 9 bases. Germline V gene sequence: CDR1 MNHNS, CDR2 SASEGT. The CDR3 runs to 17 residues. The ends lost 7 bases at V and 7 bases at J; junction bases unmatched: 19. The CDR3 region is CASILSGTGLAWGGYTF. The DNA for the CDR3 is TGTGCCAGCATACTCTCCGGGACAGGGCTGGCGTGGGGTGGCTACACCTTC.

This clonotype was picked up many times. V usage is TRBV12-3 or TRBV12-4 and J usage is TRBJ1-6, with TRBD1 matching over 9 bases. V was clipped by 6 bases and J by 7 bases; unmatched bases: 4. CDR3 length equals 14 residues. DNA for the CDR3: TGTGCCAGCAGCCCGGACAGGGGCAATTCACCCCTCCACTTT. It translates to CASSPDRGNSPLHF.

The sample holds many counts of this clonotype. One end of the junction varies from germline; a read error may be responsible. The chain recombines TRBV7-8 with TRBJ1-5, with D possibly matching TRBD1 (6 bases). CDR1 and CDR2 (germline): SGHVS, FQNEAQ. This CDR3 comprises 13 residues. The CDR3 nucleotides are TGTGCCAGCAGCTTTCAGGGGAATCAGCCCCGGCATTTT. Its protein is CASSFQGNQPRHF.

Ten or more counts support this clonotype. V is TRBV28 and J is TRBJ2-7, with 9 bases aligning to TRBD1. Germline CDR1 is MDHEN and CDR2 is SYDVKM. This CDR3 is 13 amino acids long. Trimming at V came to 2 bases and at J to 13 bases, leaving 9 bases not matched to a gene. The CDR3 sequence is CASSLARDRERYF. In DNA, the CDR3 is TGTGCCAGCAGTTTAGCTAGGGACAGGGAGAGATACTTC.

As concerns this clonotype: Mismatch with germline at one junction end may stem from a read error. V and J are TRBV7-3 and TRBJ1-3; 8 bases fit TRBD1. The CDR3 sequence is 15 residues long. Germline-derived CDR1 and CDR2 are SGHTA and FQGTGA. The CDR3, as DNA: TGTGCCAGCAGCGAACAGGGGGGTTCTGGAACCACCACATATTTT. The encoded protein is CASSEQGGSGTTTYF.

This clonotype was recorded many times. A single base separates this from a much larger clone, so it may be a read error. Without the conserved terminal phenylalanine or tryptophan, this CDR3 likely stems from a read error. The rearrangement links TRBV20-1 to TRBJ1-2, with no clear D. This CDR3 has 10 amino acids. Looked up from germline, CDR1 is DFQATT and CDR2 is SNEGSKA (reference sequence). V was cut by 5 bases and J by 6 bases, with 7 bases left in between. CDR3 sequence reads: CSAGSDGYTS. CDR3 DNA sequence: TGCAGTGCTGGGTCTGATGGCTACACCTCC.

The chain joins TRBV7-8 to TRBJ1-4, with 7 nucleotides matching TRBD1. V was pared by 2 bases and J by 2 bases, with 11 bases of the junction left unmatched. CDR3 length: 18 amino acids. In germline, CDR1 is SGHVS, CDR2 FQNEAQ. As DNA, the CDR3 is TGTGCCAGCAGCTTAACGGGACAGCAGGGGTGGACTAATGAAAAACTGTTTTTT. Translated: CASSLTGQQGWTNEKLFF.

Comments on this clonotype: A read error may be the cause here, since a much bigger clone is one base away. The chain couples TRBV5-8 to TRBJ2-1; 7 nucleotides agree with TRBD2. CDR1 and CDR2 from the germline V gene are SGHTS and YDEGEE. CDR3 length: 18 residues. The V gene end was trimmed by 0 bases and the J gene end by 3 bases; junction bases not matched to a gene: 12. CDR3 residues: CASSLGVTGGYYYNEQFF. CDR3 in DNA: TGTGCCAGCAGCTTGGGGGTTACCGGGGGGTATTACTACAATGAGCAGTTCTTC.

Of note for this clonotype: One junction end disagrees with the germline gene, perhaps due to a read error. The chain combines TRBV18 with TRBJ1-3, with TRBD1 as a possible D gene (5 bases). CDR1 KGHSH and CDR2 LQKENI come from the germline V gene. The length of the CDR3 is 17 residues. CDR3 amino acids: CASSRVTEFSSGNTIHF. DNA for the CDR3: TGTGCCAGCTCCCGAGTGACAGAATTCAGCTCTGGAAACACCATACATTTT.

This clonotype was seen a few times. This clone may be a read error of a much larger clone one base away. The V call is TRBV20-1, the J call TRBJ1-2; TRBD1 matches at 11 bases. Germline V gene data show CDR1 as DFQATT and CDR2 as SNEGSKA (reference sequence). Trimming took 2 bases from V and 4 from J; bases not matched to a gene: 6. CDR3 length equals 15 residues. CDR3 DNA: TGCAGTGCTAGACCCCTCGGACAGGGGGCCTATGGCTACACCTTC. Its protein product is CSARPLGQGAYGYTF.

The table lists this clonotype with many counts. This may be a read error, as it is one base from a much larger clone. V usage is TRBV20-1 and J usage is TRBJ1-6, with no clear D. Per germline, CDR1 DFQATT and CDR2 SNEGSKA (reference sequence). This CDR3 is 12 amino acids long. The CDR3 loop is CSAQDGNSPPHF. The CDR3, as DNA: TGCAGTGCCCAAGACGGCAATTCACCCCCCCACTTT.

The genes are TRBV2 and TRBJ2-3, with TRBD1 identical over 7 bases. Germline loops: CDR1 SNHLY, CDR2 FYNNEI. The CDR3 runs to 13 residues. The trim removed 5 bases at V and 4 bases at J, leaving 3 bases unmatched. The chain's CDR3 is CASSRDRADTQYF. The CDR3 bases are TGTGCCAGCAGTAGGGACAGAGCAGATACGCAGTATTTT.

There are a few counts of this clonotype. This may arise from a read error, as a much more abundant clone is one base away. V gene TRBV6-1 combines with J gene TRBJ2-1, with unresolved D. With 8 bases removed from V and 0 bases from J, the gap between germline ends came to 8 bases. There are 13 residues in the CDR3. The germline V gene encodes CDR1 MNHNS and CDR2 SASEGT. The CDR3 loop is CASRRSSYNEQFF. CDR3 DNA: TGTGCCAGCCGCCGTAGCTCCTACAATGAGCAGTTCTTC.

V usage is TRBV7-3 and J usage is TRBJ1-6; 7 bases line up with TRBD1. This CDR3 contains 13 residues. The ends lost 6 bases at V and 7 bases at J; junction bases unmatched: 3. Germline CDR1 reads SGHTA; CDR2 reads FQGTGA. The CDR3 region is CASRPTGNSPLHF. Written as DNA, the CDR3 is TGTGCCAGCAGACCGACAGGGAATTCACCCCTCCACTTT.

CDR3 residues: CSARGGGRPEAFF. Written as DNA, the CDR3 is TGCAGCGCTAGGGGCGGGGGGCGGCCTGAAGCTTTCTTT. The rearrangement links TRBV29-1 to TRBJ1-1; a weak D match, TRBD1 (6 bases). The V gene's germline CDR1 is SQVTM and CDR2 ANQGSEA. This CDR3 has 13 amino acids. The V end lost 7 bases, the J end lost 6 bases, and 18 bases lay between the germline ends.

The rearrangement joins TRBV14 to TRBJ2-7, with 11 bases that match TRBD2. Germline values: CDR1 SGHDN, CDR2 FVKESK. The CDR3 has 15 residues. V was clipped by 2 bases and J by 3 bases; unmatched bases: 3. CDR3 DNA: TGTGCCAGCAGCCAATCTAGCGGGAGGAACTACGAGCAGTACTTC. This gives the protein CASSQSSGRNYEQYF.